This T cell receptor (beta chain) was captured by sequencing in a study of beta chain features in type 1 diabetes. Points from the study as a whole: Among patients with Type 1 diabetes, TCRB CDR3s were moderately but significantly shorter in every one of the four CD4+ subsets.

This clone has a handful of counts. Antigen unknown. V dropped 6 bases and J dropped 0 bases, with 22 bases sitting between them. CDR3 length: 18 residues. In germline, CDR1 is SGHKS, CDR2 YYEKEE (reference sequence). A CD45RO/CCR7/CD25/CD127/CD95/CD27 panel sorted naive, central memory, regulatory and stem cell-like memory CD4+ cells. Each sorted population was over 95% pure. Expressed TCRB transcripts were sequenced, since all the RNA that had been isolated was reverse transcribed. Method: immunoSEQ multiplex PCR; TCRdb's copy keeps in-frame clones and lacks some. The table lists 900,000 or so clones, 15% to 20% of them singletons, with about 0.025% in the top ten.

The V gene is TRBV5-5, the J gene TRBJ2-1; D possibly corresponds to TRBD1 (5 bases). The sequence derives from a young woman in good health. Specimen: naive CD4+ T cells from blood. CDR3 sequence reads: CASIPTPQGSSSYNEQFF. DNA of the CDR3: TGTGCCAGCATCCCGACCCCTCAGGGTTCGAGCTCCTACAATGAGCAGTTCTTC.